This entry lists 16 T cell receptor beta chains sequenced from one sample in a study of blood T cells in healthy people across ages. For the second PCR, which ran for 7 to 11 cycles, a sample-barcoded 5' primer and a J-beta primer mix were used. TCRdb itself ran the 5' RACE reads through MiXCR, one entry per CDR3 protein. The sample gives 1.5 million to 2 million distinct CDR3 sequences, 49% of which show up once; roughly 2% is in the top ten. What was sequenced was blood. The receptors were gathered from a woman aged 40 to 50 in good health.

The gene calls are TRBV28 and TRBJ1-2; unclear D gene. V lost 3 bases, J lost 4 bases, and 12 bases lay in between. This CDR3 contains 14 residues. The V gene's germline CDR1 is MDHEN and CDR2 SYDVKM. The CDR3 coding sequence is TGTGCCAGCAGTTTTTTGGACGGAGGCTATGGCTACACCTTC. Translated: CASSFLDGGYGYTF.

CDR3 DNA sequence: TGTGCCAGCAGCGTACCCGACCGGAACTATGGCTACACCTTC. The encoded protein is CASSVPDRNYGYTF. This rearrangement joins TRBV11-2 to TRBJ1-2, with no clear D. Per germline, CDR1 SGHAT and CDR2 FQNNGV. The V end was cut by 5 bases, the J end by 2 bases, with 12 bases between. CDR3 size: 14 residues.

The V gene is TRBV20-1, the J gene TRBJ2-3, with D unresolved. Germline V gene data show CDR1 as DFQATT and CDR2 as SNEGSKA (reference sequence). Trimming stripped 1 base from V and 6 bases from J, with 11 bases between. CDR3 length: 13 amino acids. CDR3 protein: CSARVLPLDTQYF. As DNA, the CDR3 is TGCAGTGCTAGAGTTCTGCCTCTCGATACGCAGTATTTT.

The V and J genes are TRBV5-1 and TRBJ2-4; 7 bases map to TRBD1. Germline V CDR1 and CDR2: SGHRS, YFSETQ. V gave up 3 bases and J gave up 5 bases; unmatched junction bases: 5. CDR3 length: 14 amino acids. The CDR3 spells CASSYRTGQNIQYF. CDR3 bases: TGCGCCAGCAGCTACCGGACAGGACAAAACATTCAGTACTTC.

The chain couples TRBV27 to TRBJ2-7; D is ambiguous. The CDR3 length is 10 residues. Germline-derived CDR1 and CDR2 are MNHEY and SMNVEV (reference sequence). V lost 8 bases, J lost 3 bases, and 5 bases lay in between. The CDR3 spells CASGHYEQYF. CDR3 bases: TGTGCCAGCGGGCACTACGAGCAGTACTTC.

The gene calls are TRBV20-1 and TRBJ1-5, with 9 bases matching TRBD1. The germline gives CDR1 DFQATT, CDR2 SNEGSKA (reference sequence). With V trimmed by 7 bases and J by 0 bases, 13 bases remained unmatched. There are 17 residues in the CDR3. The CDR3 bases are TGCAGTGTTCCCTTGGGACAGGGCCTGTATAGCAATCAGCCCCAGCATTTT. It encodes CSVPLGQGLYSNQPQHF.

This chain connects TRBV7-2 to TRBJ2-7, with TRBD1 as a possible D gene (8 bases). The CDR3 totals 14 residues. Germline CDR1 is SGHTA and CDR2 is FQGNSA. V was clipped by 5 bases and J by 4 bases, with 15 bases between them. The CDR3 spells CASSGQGGRYEQYF. CDR3 nucleotides: TGTGCCAGCAGCGGACAGGGAGGGAGGTACGAGCAGTACTTC.

CDR3 DNA sequence: TGTGCCATCAGAGAGGGGGAGACCCAGTACTTC. Its protein is CAIREGETQYF. The chain couples TRBV10-3 to TRBJ2-5; perhaps D is TRBD1 or TRBD2 (5 bases each). This CDR3 has 11 amino acids. The germline V gene has CDR1 ENHRY and CDR2 SYGVKD. V was pared by 6 bases and J by 5 bases, with 7 bases between.

This clonotype occurred many times. The chain combines TRBV10-3 with TRBJ2-5, with 12 positions matching TRBD2. Germline V gene data show CDR1 as ENHRY and CDR2 as SYGVKD. The CDR3 has 17 residues. V trimming: 2 bases; J trimming: 5 bases; junction bases outside the gene matches: 9. Here the CDR3 reads CAISEATSGGGMETQYF. DNA for the CDR3: TGTGCCATCAGTGAGGCGACTAGCGGGGGAGGTATGGAGACCCAGTACTTC.

The chain employs TRBV7-2 and TRBJ1-5; D ambiguous. This CDR3 has 15 amino acids. V was shortened by 2 bases and J by 4 bases, with 12 bases between the two germline ends. Germline loops: CDR1 SGHTA, CDR2 FQGNSA. The CDR3, as DNA: TGTGCCAGCAGCTTAATGGGCGCCGAGAATCAGCCCCAGCATTTT. It codes for CASSLMGAENQPQHF.

This clonotype was found a few times. The chain recombines TRBV20-1 with TRBJ2-3; 11 nucleotides line up with TRBD1. The length of the CDR3 is 16 residues. Germline CDR1 and CDR2: DFQATT and SNEGSKA (reference sequence). V trimming: 6 bases; J trimming: 4 bases; junction bases outside the gene matches: 12. The CDR3 DNA reads as TGCAGTGCCCAAAGGCCCGGGACAGGGGGTTCAGATACGCAGTATTTT. Translating gives CSAQRPGTGGSDTQYF.

V is TRBV9 and J is TRBJ1-4; no definite D call. The length of the CDR3 is 17 residues. Between the trimmed V and J ends, which lost 1 base and 4 bases, there was a span of 17 bases. CDR1 is SGDLS and CDR2 is YYNGEE in the germline V gene. The CDR3 sequence: CASSVLEGGTGNEKLFF. The CDR3, as DNA: TGTGCCAGCAGCGTATTAGAGGGCGGAACCGGTAATGAAAAACTGTTTTTT.

Only a few counts were recorded for this clonotype. CDR3 nucleotide sequence: TGCAGTGCTGGCCGGGACCAAGAGACCCAGTACTTC. Translation: CSAGRDQETQYF. J is TRBJ2-5 and V is TRBV20-1; D is unclear. Germline V lookup: CDR1 DFQATT, CDR2 SNEGSKA (reference sequence). V lost 5 bases and J 0 bases, leaving 7 bases between the germline ends. This CDR3 has 12 amino acids.

This sequence joins TRBV6-6 and TRBJ2-5; 7 nucleotides align to TRBD1. The CDR3 contains 12 residues. V trimming: 8 bases; J trimming: 2 bases; junction bases outside the gene matches: 2. Germline-derived CDR1 and CDR2 are MNHNY and SVGAGI (reference sequence). DNA for the CDR3: TGTGCCAGCGACAGGGCGCAAGAGACCCAGTACTTC. This gives the protein CASDRAQETQYF.

The chain joins TRBV5-1 to TRBJ2-2; D remains ambiguous. Germline V gives CDR1 SGHRS, CDR2 YFSETQ. The V end lost 4 bases, the J end lost 3 bases, and 10 bases lay between the germline ends. The CDR3 extends over 14 amino acids. The CDR3 DNA is TGCGCCAGCAGCGTCCGGGCTTACACCGGGGAGCTGTTTTTT. The encoded protein is CASSVRAYTGELFF.

The chain is built from TRBV7-6 and TRBJ2-1, with D tentatively TRBD2 (7 bases). There are 17 residues in the CDR3. V lost 1 base and J 4 bases, leaving 17 bases between the germline ends. The germline gives CDR1 SGHVS, CDR2 FNYEAQ. CDR3 loop: CASSLVGGGLVYNEQFF. As DNA, the CDR3 is TGTGCCAGCAGCTTAGTAGGGGGGGGGCTAGTGTACAATGAGCAGTTCTTC. The variable domain in full, completed from reference TRBV7-6 and TRBJ2-1, reads GAGVSQSPRYKVTKRGQDVALRCDPISGHVSLYWYRQALGQGPEFLTYFNYEAQQDKSGLPNDRFSAERPEGSISTLTIQRTEQRDSAMYRCASSLVGGGLVYNEQFFGPGTRLTVL.